This TCR beta chain was captured by sequencing in a study of Ad26.COV2.S vaccination and SARS-CoV-2 variants. The overall study: Donor got 5x10^10 or 1x10^11 viral particles of Ad26.COV2.S.

The CDR3 is 15 amino acids. Germline CDR1 and CDR2: MRHNA and SNTAGT. The V gene end was trimmed by 4 bases and the J gene end by 5 bases; junction bases not matched to a gene: 4. Treatment: around 19 received Ad26.COV2.S at low or high dose, single or two shots; 5 received placebo; per-sample allocation not given. Sampling was done on day 63 after the first vaccine or placebo injection. Immunization relied on an Ad26 vector, which expressed Wuhan-strain SARS-CoV-2 spike. Study results and caveats: The analyses of TCR breadth and depth may have understated the size of total T cell responses.

Some clones are missing from TCRdb's copy, which holds only in-frame ones; the method was immunoSEQ multiplex PCR. The table lists 360,000 or so clones, around 90% of them singletons. In its sample, this clone was seen a few times. Its specificity is unknown. The material was peripheral blood, obtained in a trial of Ad26.COV2.S vaccine versus placebo. The clonotype comes from a person between 18 and 65 years old who received the Ad26.COV2.S COVID-19 vaccine or a placebo. The V gene is TRBV6-4, the J gene TRBJ2-3, with 12 bases fitting TRBD2. CDR3 sequence: CASSASGGAVDTQYF. In DNA form, the CDR3 reads TGTGCCAGCAGTGCTAGCGGGGGGGCCGTAGATACGCAGTATTTT.